This T cell receptor (beta chain) emerged from a study of CD8 T cells in ankylosing spondylitis. Points from the study as a whole: A TCR beta motif of several highly homologous variants appeared characteristic of ankylosing spondylitis blood. Several of the motif variants were reported before in synovial fluid and blood from reactive arthritis.

One entry per CDR3 protein results from TCRdb running MiXCR on the 5' RACE reads. The table lists approximately 300,000 distinct CDR3 sequences, approximately 8% of them singletons. The germline V and J ends were trimmed by 6 bases and 1 base, with 16 bases remaining between them. CDR3 length: 16 amino acids. Germline CDR1 reads SGHVS; CDR2 reads FQNEAQ. This clonotype was counted only a few times. Its target is not known. The clonotype originates from a male donor with ankylosing spondylitis. Sample: blood, either unsorted or a sorted T cell fraction (not recorded which). This sequence joins TRBV7-8 and TRBJ2-1, with D perhaps TRBD1 or TRBD2 (5 bases each). In DNA form, the CDR3 reads TGTGCCAGCAGAACTATTCCCGGGGCTTCCTACAATGAGCAGTTCTTC. Amino acids: CASRTIPGASYNEQFF.